One and the same sample provided the 12 T cell receptor beta chains below, sequenced in a study of cytomegalovirus exposure and HLA in healthy donors. Clones were sequenced by immunoSEQ multiplex PCR, and TCRdb holds only the in-frame ones, with some missing. The table has about 88,000 clones, 84% seen once. The material sequenced was PBMCs. The receptor set was obtained from a woman under 30 in good health and CMV-seropositive.

The chain recombines TRBV5-1 with TRBJ1-1; D unclear. Trimming took off 3 bases at V and 0 bases at J, with 15 bases between the two ends. This CDR3 comprises 16 residues. Germline V gene sequence: CDR1 SGHRS, CDR2 YFSETQ. CDR3 in amino acids: CASSSAELGMNTEAFF. The DNA for the CDR3 is TGCGCCAGCAGCTCCGCCGAGCTGGGCATGAACACTGAAGCTTTCTTT.

CDR3 protein: CASSPQINQETQYF. In DNA form, the CDR3 reads TGTGCCAGCAGTCCCCAGATAAATCAAGAGACCCAGTACTTC. The J gene is TRBJ2-5, the V gene TRBV6-6; no reliable D call. The CDR3 has 14 residues. Trimming took 5 bases from V and 2 from J, leaving 12 bases between them. CDR1 is MNHNY, CDR2 SVGAGI, per germline (reference sequence).

This rearrangement joins TRBV7-2 to TRBJ1-1, with D possibly being TRBD1 (5 bases). The V gene lost 1 base and the J gene lost 1 base, with 7 bases spanning the gap. This CDR3 comprises 14 residues. CDR1 SGHTA and CDR2 FQGNSA come from the germline V gene. The chain's CDR3 is CASSLGQGNTEAFF. The CDR3 nucleotides read TGTGCCAGCAGCTTAGGGCAGGGGAACACTGAAGCTTTCTTT.

The chain has TRBV20-1 and TRBJ2-2; a weak D match, TRBD2 (7 bases). The germline gives CDR1 DFQATT, CDR2 SNEGSKA (reference sequence). This CDR3 contains 10 residues. The CDR3 protein is CSRRGGRLFF. In DNA form, the CDR3 reads TGCAGCCGAAGGGGGGGGAGGCTGTTTTTT.

This clone was detected only a few times. The chain is built from TRBV2 and TRBJ2-5, with TRBD1 identical over 7 bases. CDR1 and CDR2 (germline): SNHLY, FYNNEI. The V gene end was trimmed by 8 bases and the J gene end by 2 bases; junction bases not matched to a gene: 5. The CDR3 contains 13 residues. The DNA of the CDR3 is TGTGCCAGCCACGGGACAGCACAAGAGACCCAGTACTTC. Translated: CASHGTAQETQYF.

The chain has TRBV5-1 and TRBJ1-1, with D uncertain. V lost 5 bases and J 0 bases, leaving 14 bases between the germline ends. This CDR3 has 15 residues. CDR1 is SGHRS, CDR2 YFSETQ, per germline. CDR3 in DNA: TGCGCCAGCAGGCCGACAAATATCATGAACACTGAAGCTTTCTTT. Translation: CASRPTNIMNTEAFF.

This clone was observed a single time. The chain joins TRBV28 to TRBJ1-1; D might be TRBD1 (5 bases). The germline V gene has CDR1 MDHEN and CDR2 SYDVKM. This CDR3 is built from 13 residues. The germline V and J ends were trimmed by 3 bases and 4 bases, with 9 bases remaining between them. CDR3 protein: CASSFRVGTEAFF. The CDR3 DNA sequence: TGTGCCAGCAGTTTCAGGGTGGGCACTGAAGCTTTCTTT.

The rearrangement uses TRBV6-5 and TRBJ1-4; perhaps TRBD1 as D (6 bases). The CDR3 loop spans 14 amino acids. Germline CDR1 is MNHEY and CDR2 is SVGAGI. V was clipped by 6 bases and J by 6 bases, with 14 bases between them. For the CDR3, the DNA is TGTGCCAGCAGACCGGGATCAGGGGATGAAAAACTGTTTTTT. Protein: CASRPGSGDEKLFF.

DNA for the CDR3: TGTGCCAGCAGTCTCGGGGGGGCCACAGATACGCAGTATTTT. Its translation: CASSLGGATDTQYF. The J gene is TRBJ2-3, the V gene TRBV6-4; 8 positions agree with TRBD2. V was pared by 5 bases and J by 2 bases, with 3 bases of the junction left unmatched. CDR1 and CDR2 (germline): MRHNA, SNTAGT. The length of the CDR3 is 14 residues.

The chain links TRBV7-8 to TRBJ1-5; 7 bases line up with TRBD1. The CDR3 covers 15 residues. Trimming took 5 bases from V and 7 from J; bases not matched to a gene: 11. The V gene's germline CDR1 is SGHVS and CDR2 FQNEAQ. CDR3 coding DNA: TGTGCCAGCAGCCGAGAACAGGGGAGTGGGCAGCCCCAGCATTTT. It specifies CASSREQGSGQPQHF. The variable domain in full, with the rest retrieved from reference TRBV7-8 and TRBJ1-5, is GAGVSQSPRYKVAKRGQDVALRCDPISGHVSLFWYQQALGQGPEFLTYFQNEAQLDKSGLPSDRFFAERPEGSVSTLKIQRTQQEDSAVYLCASSREQGSGQPQHFGDGTRLSIL.

The chain is built from TRBV15 and TRBJ2-7, with 7 bases that match TRBD1. The CDR3 consists of 18 residues. J lost 0 bases, V lost 1 base, and 12 bases had no gene match. From germline, CDR1 is LNHNV and CDR2 YYDKDF (reference sequence). The CDR3 DNA sequence: TGTGCCACCAGCAGAGGGTATGAGGGGGCGCGATCCTCCTACGAGCAGTACTTC. It is translated as CATSRGYEGARSSYEQYF.

The gene calls are TRBV27 and TRBJ2-5; TRBD1 matches 8 bases. From germline, CDR1 is MNHEY and CDR2 SMNVEV (reference sequence). This CDR3 spans 12 amino acids. V dropped 9 bases and J dropped 4; count of bases not matched to a gene: 4. The CDR3 loop reads CASRTGSETQYF. The CDR3 DNA is TGTGCCAGTCGGACAGGGTCAGAGACCCAGTACTTC.